This T cell receptor beta chain was retrieved from a study of molecular identifiers for immune sequencing clone quantification. Each CDR3 protein is one row after TCRdb ran MiXCR on the PCR reads. The sample contains 300,000 to 400,000 distinct CDR3 sequences, roughly a quarter of which appear only once. Trimming cost V 3 bases and J 4 bases, with 6 bases left between them. This CDR3 region has 13 residues. Germline V gene data show CDR1 as KGHDR and CDR2 as SFDVKD. Study observations and caveats: Clones above 20 RNA copies contained over 97% of effector molecules but under 1% of naive ones.

This clonotype has at least ten counts. Its antigen is undetermined. RNA fractions of 10%, 30% or 50% and 20,000 to 1,000,000 sorted cells were the source of naive CD8 libraries. This sequence joins TRBV24-1 and TRBJ2-1; D is undetermined. This sequence originates from a human donor in good health. Some libraries in this study had Jurkat cell RNA spiked in. Sequenced: naive CD8+ T cells from blood, with Jurkat cell RNA spiked in. Described subset: FACS-sorted CD8+CD4-CCR7+CD45RA+ naive T cells. CDR3: CATSDAEYNEQFF. The CDR3 region has the DNA TGTGCCACCAGTGATGCGGAGTACAATGAGCAGTTCTTC.